This TCR beta chain was recorded in a study of beta chain features in type 1 diabetes. Overall study results and limits: Across all four CD4+ subsets, people with type 1 diabetes showed modestly shorter TCRB CDR3s.

This clone occurred a few times. Antigen specificity is unknown. The CDR3 runs 17 residues. The V gene's germline CDR1 is MNHNS and CDR2 SASEGT. Trimming removed 2 bases at V and 15 bases at J, with 29 bases between. Sequencing targeted expressed TCRB transcripts, as all isolated RNA had been reverse transcribed. The protocol was immunoSEQ multiplex PCR, while the TCRdb copy is restricted to in-frame clones and leaves out a portion. The sample carries 500,000 to 800,000 clones, around 12% recorded once. This clonotype originated in a man between 25 and 39 years old with type 1 diabetes. Sequences were obtained from naive CD4+ T cells from blood. The gene calls are TRBV6-1 and TRBJ2-1; TRBD2 might be the D (7 bases). Here the CDR3 DNA reads TGTGCCAGCAGTGAAAGGCAGTCGGCGGGGGCTTTCTACTCGTGGTTCTTC. As protein: CASSERQSAGAFYSWFF.